This T cell receptor (beta chain) came from a study of blood T cell repertoires in COVID-19 (dated by TCRdb to 2020 to 2021). Broadly, across the study: The collaborator samples originated in the United States, Italy and Spain and spanned the acute and convalescent phases of COVID-19. The material from the prospective study consisted of cDNA or gDNA derived from T cells, B-cell-depleted T cells, or PBMCs. Deeply sampled blood TCRbeta repertoires from subjects exposed to, actively infected with, or recovered from COVID-19 were included in the dataset. The repertoires were released in a freely available public database intended as a resource for research on the immune response to SARS-CoV-2. The samples were drawn from the first 160 participants of the ongoing ImmuneRACE study and from about 1,200 subjects provided by 6 global collaborators. Sample metadata almost always included a de-identified subject ID, COVID-19 status, age in years and sex. HLA class I and class II types, where available, came from metadata supplied by the sample provider rather than from assay-based typing. Results the study describes overall, beyond this receptor: Clinical and demographic metadata were provided uncurated, with the amount varying by source and participant.

Whole blood was collected in K2EDTA tubes by collaborating institutions according to the institutions' own protocols. Collaborator samples were shipped for TCRbeta analysis as frozen whole blood, isolated PBMCs, or DNA extracted from either sample type. To note about this clone: Its binding antigen is unknown. No much larger clone exists at a distance of one base, and base qualities are not known.

TCRbeta CDR3 regions were amplified from genomic DNA using the immunoSEQ Assay, a bias-controlled multiplex PCR. On the study's bioinformatics: Nucleated cell counts per sample were estimated from amplification of reference gene primers within the assay. Sequence reads were collapsed and filtered to measure the absolute abundance of every unique TCRbeta CDR3 rearrangement. Productive Simpson clonality was computed per sample as the square root of Simpson's diversity index over productive rearrangements. TCRdb obtained this table from immuneACCESS and retained in-frame rearrangements with V and J assigned. These tables miss some clones; where compared with another copy, unresolved V genes account for less than half of the shortfall, and the remainder is unexplained. The V and J calls and the clone size are those of that table, but D and trimming were determined from the DNA. In all, the sample holds 150,000 to 200,000 clones, and roughly 87% of those were seen once. The ten largest clones represent roughly 1.6% of the sample.

The germline V gene specifies SNHLY as CDR1 and FYNNEI as CDR2. The CDR3 contains 15 residues, cysteine and phenylalanine counted. The kept DNA is CDR3 alone, 45 bases in frame from the first base. Relative to germline, V is missing 2 bases and J is missing 10 bases, with 11 bases of the junction outside any gene match. The chain uses TRBV2 and TRBJ2-5; 9 bases in between match TRBD1. Sequencing was done on a sample of peripheral blood. The receptor was isolated from a woman between 45 and 60 years old with acute or convalescent COVID-19. For the CDR3, the sequence is CASSERGPGQGNQYF. The nucleotides are TGTGCCAGCAGTGAAAGGGGACCGGGACAGGGTAACCAGTACTTC.